The clone carrying this TCR beta chain was picked up many times. Amplified TCR beta CDR3 regions derived from RNA transcripts. The study used the HTBI primer set for a first-round RT-PCR of the TCR CDR3. TCRdb itself ran the multiplex PCR reads through MiXCR, one entry per CDR3 protein. The table has a few hundred thousand distinct CDR3 sequences, roughly 20% seen once; the top ten hold less than 30%. The record originates from a study of T cells in Graves' hyperthyroidism and ophthalmopathy. Used for diagnoses were clinical symptoms, serum thyroxine and TRAb, thyroid ultrasound and orbital computed tomography. The CDR3 contains 16 residues. V gave up 5 bases and J gave up 7 bases; unmatched junction bases: 14.

The receptor's source is a man aged 18 to 29 with Graves' hyperthyroidism. This chain joins TRBV12-3 or TRBV12-4 and TRBJ2-7, with 10 positions matching TRBD2. Sequenced material: blood. The CDR3 loop is CASSPRRAGGQVEQYF. CDR3 nucleotides: TGTGCCAGCAGTCCCCGGAGAGCGGGGGGGCAGGTAGAGCAGTACTTC.